This entry lists 22 T cell receptor beta chains sequenced from one sample in a study of T cell responses to AZD1222 COVID-19 vaccine. Some clones are missing from TCRdb's copy, which holds only in-frame ones; the method was immunoSEQ multiplex PCR. This table has about 120,000 clones, under 95% appearing once. The specimen was peripheral blood, collected on day 0 of AZD1222 vaccination. The receptors come from an adult in good health.

The CDR3 DNA reads TGTGCCAGCAGCCCCGAGGGGGGCAATCAGCCCCAGCATTTT. This gives the protein CASSPEGGNQPQHF. The chain links TRBV5-5 to TRBJ1-5, with D maybe TRBD1 (6 bases). Germline loops: CDR1 SGHKS, CDR2 YYEKEE (reference sequence). The CDR3 is 14 amino acids. V was pared by 4 bases and J by 2 bases, with 10 bases between.

This chain uses TRBV19 with TRBJ2-2; D gene uncertain. Between the trimmed V and J ends, which lost 5 bases and 5 bases, there was a span of 18 bases. Germline-derived CDR1 and CDR2 are LNHDA and SQIVND (reference sequence). The CDR3 extends over 16 amino acids. This CDR3 reads CASSPRFQLATGELFF. The CDR3 nucleotides read TGTGCCAGTAGTCCCCGATTCCAGTTAGCAACCGGGGAGCTGTTTTTT.

The chain has TRBV5-4 and TRBJ2-1; D is unresolved. Trimming shortened V by 2 bases and J by 10 bases, and 10 bases separated the two germline ends. The germline V gene has CDR1 SGHNT and CDR2 YYREEE (reference sequence). The CDR3 contains 12 residues. The CDR3 loop reads CASSLTLGEQFF. CDR3 nucleotide sequence: TGTGCCAGCAGCTTAACCCTCGGGGAGCAGTTCTTC.

V usage is TRBV11-2 and J usage is TRBJ2-7; TRBD2 matches 12 bases. The CDR3 covers 19 residues. Germline loops: CDR1 SGHAT, CDR2 FQNNGV. The trim removed 0 bases at V and 6 bases at J, leaving 15 bases unmatched. The CDR3 sequence is CASSLDLPSGRADHREQYF. The CDR3 DNA reads TGTGCCAGCAGCTTAGATCTGCCTAGCGGGAGGGCCGATCATCGCGAGCAGTACTTC.

V usage is TRBV2 and J usage is TRBJ2-7, with D possibly being TRBD1 (6 bases). Trimming removed 8 bases at V and 0 bases at J, with 8 bases between. The CDR3 loop spans 12 amino acids. Germline assignment: CDR1 SNHLY and CDR2 FYNNEI. CDR3 region: CASGDNSYEQYF. The CDR3 nucleotides read TGTGCCAGCGGGGACAACTCCTACGAGCAGTACTTC.

This sequence joins TRBV3-1 (or the pseudogene TRBV3-2) and TRBJ2-7, with D unresolved. Trimming took off 2 bases at V and 6 bases at J, with 17 bases between the two ends. Looked up from germline, CDR1 is LGHDT and CDR2 is YNNKEL (reference sequence). This CDR3 spans 15 amino acids. As DNA, the CDR3 is TGTGCCAGCAGCCAAAATGGGCAGGAGAACCTCGAGCAGTACTTC. This gives the protein CASSQNGQENLEQYF.

The rearrangement joins TRBV12-3 or TRBV12-4 to TRBJ2-5; D unclear. V gave up 7 bases and J gave up 5 bases, with 14 bases separating them. This CDR3 spans 13 amino acids. The CDR3: CASTPKNGETQYF. The CDR3 nucleotides are TGTGCCAGCACCCCAAAGAATGGGGAGACCCAGTACTTC.

The gene calls are TRBV11-2 and TRBJ2-7, with D perhaps matching TRBD1 (7 bases). The V end was cut by 5 bases, the J end by 3 bases, with 14 bases between. Germline lookup yields CDR1 SGHAT and CDR2 FQNNGV. This CDR3 has 14 amino acids. DNA for the CDR3: TGTGCCAGCAGCGGAGGGGGCGCCCACTACGAGCAGTACTTC. Translated: CASSGGGAHYEQYF. Full variable domain (missing parts from reference TRBV11-2 and TRBJ2-7): EAGVAQSPRYKIIEKRQSVAFWCNPISGHATLYWYQQILGQGPKLLIQFQNNGVVDDSQLPKDRFSAERLKGVDSTLKIQPAKLEDSAVYLCASSGGGAHYEQYFGPGTRLTVT.

CDR3 DNA sequence: TGTGCCAGCAGTTTATCTCCGGGAAACACTGAAGCTTTCTTT. It specifies CASSLSPGNTEAFF. The chain combines TRBV27 with TRBJ1-1; no firm D call. This CDR3 spans 14 amino acids. Germline V lookup: CDR1 MNHEY, CDR2 SMNVEV (reference sequence). V was pared by 0 bases and J by 2 bases, with 7 bases between.

This chain uses TRBV27 with TRBJ2-3; 9 bases map to TRBD1. The V and J ends lost 6 bases and 4 bases, in that order; junction bases with no gene match: 2. CDR1 is MNHEY, CDR2 SMNVEV, per germline (reference sequence). The CDR3 is 13 residues long. CDR3 in DNA: TGTGCCAGCAGGAGACAGGGGGCAGATACGCAGTATTTT. This gives the protein CASRRQGADTQYF.

The chain is built from TRBV5-1 and TRBJ2-2, with 10 bases lining up with TRBD1. CDR3 length: 17 residues. The germline V gene has CDR1 SGHRS and CDR2 YFSETQ. The V segment lost 4 bases and the J segment 3 bases; nucleotides outside the gene matches: 9. CDR3 region: CASSELSGTGDTGELFF. CDR3 in DNA: TGCGCCAGCAGCGAGTTATCCGGGACAGGGGACACCGGGGAGCTGTTTTTT.

The V call is TRBV5-1, the J call TRBJ1-4; D remains unclear. CDR1 and CDR2 (germline): SGHRS, YFSETQ. V was shortened by 1 base and J by 5 bases, with 12 bases between the two germline ends. This CDR3 is 15 amino acids long. CDR3 amino acids: CASSLLGDLNEKLFF. CDR3 nucleotide sequence: TGCGCCAGCAGCTTGTTGGGCGATTTGAATGAAAAACTGTTTTTT.

This chain joins TRBV15 and TRBJ1-5; D is undetermined. This CDR3 region has 16 residues. Germline lookup yields CDR1 LNHNV and CDR2 YYDKDF (reference sequence). The V end was cut by 0 bases, the J end by 0 bases, with 9 bases between. CDR3 DNA sequence: TGTGCCACCAGCAGAGATGATAGAAATAGCAATCAGCCCCAGCATTTT. It specifies CATSRDDRNSNQPQHF.

V gene TRBV30 combines with J gene TRBJ1-1, with 9 bases that match TRBD1. Trimming took 3 bases from V and 3 from J; bases not matched to a gene: 5. This CDR3 is 14 amino acids long. Germline CDR1 and CDR2: GTSNPN and SVGIG (reference sequence). CDR3 amino acids: CAWRRDREHTEAFF. The DNA of the CDR3 is TGTGCCTGGAGGCGGGACAGGGAGCACACTGAAGCTTTCTTT.

V is TRBV27 and J is TRBJ1-6; TRBD1 matches at 7 bases. The CDR3 is 13 residues long. V shed 7 bases and J 13 bases; nucleotides not matched to a gene: 10. The germline CDR1 and CDR2 sequences are MNHEY and SMNVEV (reference sequence). CDR3 in DNA: TGTGCCAGCAAGCCACAGGGGCTGGCGCCCCTCCACTTT. It is translated as CASKPQGLAPLHF.

This clone showed up just once. V gene TRBV19 combines with J gene TRBJ1-5; 8 positions match TRBD1. Germline V gives CDR1 LNHDA, CDR2 SQIVND (reference sequence). Germline trimming cut 6 bases from V and 6 bases from J; bases unmatched to any gene: 7. The CDR3 has 14 amino acids. Here the CDR3 reads CASRTGEVGQPQHF. The DNA of the CDR3 is TGTGCCAGTAGGACAGGGGAAGTGGGTCAGCCCCAGCATTTT.

The gene calls are TRBV29-1 and TRBJ1-2, with 12 bases lining up with TRBD1. In germline, CDR1 is SQVTM, CDR2 ANQGSEA. J gave up 2 bases and V 1 base, and 2 bases lay outside the gene matches. The CDR3 contains 15 residues. The CDR3 sequence: CSVEGGQGANYGYTF. The CDR3 DNA sequence: TGCAGCGTTGAAGGGGGACAGGGGGCGAACTATGGCTACACCTTC.

The chain links TRBV5-6 to TRBJ1-1; maybe TRBD1 (6 bases). The germline V and J ends were trimmed by 1 base and 6 bases, with 13 bases remaining between them. Germline assignment: CDR1 SGHDT and CDR2 YYEEEE. There are 14 residues in the CDR3. As DNA, the CDR3 is TGTGCCAGCAGCTTGCAGACAGGCGGGGCTGAAGCTTTCTTT. This encodes CASSLQTGGAEAFF.

The rearrangement joins TRBV6-1 to TRBJ2-3; no clear D. Germline V gene sequence: CDR1 MNHNS, CDR2 SASEGT. CDR3 length: 15 residues. Trimming stripped 2 bases from V and 4 bases from J, with 13 bases between. CDR3 region: CASSELSILADTQYF. In nucleotides, the CDR3 is TGTGCCAGCAGTGAACTGTCAATTTTGGCAGATACGCAGTATTTT.

The chain joins TRBV15 to TRBJ1-3, with D unclear. CDR1 and CDR2 from the germline V gene are LNHNV and YYDKDF (reference sequence). The CDR3 has 15 residues. V lost 0 bases and J 3 bases, leaving 9 bases between the germline ends. In DNA, the CDR3 is TGTGCCACCAGCAGAGACAAAGGGAGTGGAAACACCATATATTTT. It yields the protein CATSRDKGSGNTIYF. Full variable domain (remainder filled in from reference TRBV15 and TRBJ1-3): DAMVIQNPRYQVTQFGKPVTLSCSQTLNHNVMYWYQQKSSQAPKLLFHYYDKDFNNEADTPDNFQSRRPNTSFCFLDIRSPGLGDTAMYLCATSRDKGSGNTIYFGEGSWLTVV.

The chain joins TRBV5-1 to TRBJ2-7; 7 nucleotides line up with TRBD2. The length of the CDR3 is 14 residues. Germline V gene sequence: CDR1 SGHRS, CDR2 YFSETQ. Trimming at V came to 2 bases and at J to 3 bases, leaving 5 bases not matched to a gene. This chain's CDR3 is CASSFQAGSYEQYF. The CDR3 DNA is TGCGCCAGCAGCTTTCAAGCGGGGAGCTACGAGCAGTACTTC.

This chain joins TRBV7-2 and TRBJ1-6, with TRBD1 matching over 9 bases. V was pared by 8 bases and J by 8 bases, with 4 bases of the junction left unmatched. Germline V gene data show CDR1 as SGHTA and CDR2 as FQGNSA. This CDR3 has 13 residues. DNA of the CDR3: TGTGCCAGCCGGGGACAGGGCGATTCACCCCTCCACTTT. Translating gives CASRGQGDSPLHF.